What follows are 18 T cell receptor beta chains derived from one specimen sequenced in a study of blood T cell repertoires in COVID-19. Using immunoSEQ multiplex PCR, the repertoire was profiled, and TCRdb retains in-frame clones only, with some absent. The sample holds 150,000 or so clones, approximately 80% seen once. Material for sequencing was peripheral blood. The receptors shown here come from a human donor in a cohort sampled during active COVID-19.

There are a few counts of this clone. The chain links TRBV3-1 (or the pseudogene TRBV3-2) to TRBJ1-1, with D unresolved. This CDR3 region has 14 residues. Trimming cost V 3 bases and J 0 bases, with 8 bases left between them. The V gene's germline CDR1 is LGHDT and CDR2 YNNKEL (reference sequence). CDR3 nucleotides: TGTGCCAGCAGCCACCTGGCGGTGAACACTGAAGCTTTCTTT. This codes for CASSHLAVNTEAFF.

The V gene is TRBV6-1, the J gene TRBJ1-4; 7 bases are a match to TRBD1. Germline CDR1 and CDR2: MNHNS and SASEGT. V lost 3 bases to trimming and J lost 8 bases; unmatched junction nucleotides: 9. The CDR3 is 15 amino acids. The CDR3, as DNA: TGTGCCAGCAGTGATACCGGGACAGTTGCCGAAAAACTGTTTTTT. This gives the protein CASSDTGTVAEKLFF.

The chain has TRBV19 and TRBJ2-5, with D possibly TRBD1 on 5 matching bases. The CDR3 covers 16 residues. The germline V and J ends were trimmed by 3 bases and 0 bases, with 14 bases remaining between them. Germline V gene data show CDR1 as LNHDA and CDR2 as SQIVND (reference sequence). The CDR3 loop reads CASSIFRVQYQETQYF. As DNA, the CDR3 is TGTGCCAGTAGTATCTTCAGGGTCCAATACCAAGAGACCCAGTACTTC.

This clone was counted between two and nine times. The rearrangement joins TRBV19 to TRBJ2-1, with D hard to call. With 8 bases removed from V and 2 bases from J, the gap between germline ends came to 10 bases. Germline V CDR1 and CDR2: LNHDA, SQIVND (reference sequence). The CDR3 runs 13 residues. The CDR3 sequence: CASQELPYNEQFF. The CDR3 DNA follows: TGTGCCAGTCAAGAGTTGCCCTACAATGAGCAGTTCTTC.

The V call is TRBV6-6, the J call TRBJ1-2, with D possibly TRBD1 on 6 matching bases. With 6 bases removed from V and 3 bases from J, the gap between germline ends came to 14 bases. The CDR3 extends over 14 amino acids. CDR1 MNHNY and CDR2 SVGAGI come from the germline V gene (reference sequence). The DNA for the CDR3 is TGTGCCAGCAGCACCGGGGGGGCAGACTATGGCTACACCTTC. Its protein is CASSTGGADYGYTF.

This clone was observed once. Its ends do not fully match the called genes, so a read error is possible. This chain links TRBV7-2 with TRBJ1-2, with 7 bases fitting TRBD1. The CDR3 covers 14 residues. Germline V gene data show CDR1 as SGHTA and CDR2 as FQGNSA. The CDR3 sequence is CASSPRDRQNSYYF. The CDR3, as DNA: TGTGCCAGCAGCCCACGGGACAGACAAAACAGCTACTACTTC. Supplemented by reference TRBV7-2 and TRBJ1-2, the full variable domain reads GAGVSQSPSNKVTEKGKDVELRCDPISGHTALYWYRQSLGQGLEFLIYFQGNSAPDKSGLPSDRFSAERTGGSVSTLTIQRTQQEDSAVYLCASSPRDRQNSYYFGSGTRLTVV.

This clone was observed a single time. The J gene is TRBJ2-1, the V gene TRBV2; a weak D match, TRBD2 (6 bases). Germline lookup yields CDR1 SNHLY and CDR2 FYNNEI. The CDR3 spans 13 residues. V shed 7 bases and J shed 3 bases, with 10 bases lying between them. The CDR3 DNA is TGTGCCAGCAAGGAGGGCCTCTACAATGAGCAGTTCTTC. This encodes CASKEGLYNEQFF.

The rearrangement uses TRBV7-2 and TRBJ1-2; D is undetermined. The CDR3 covers 14 residues. Germline V lookup: CDR1 SGHTA, CDR2 FQGNSA. The V end was cut by 6 bases, the J end by 2 bases, with 13 bases between. The CDR3 loop reads CASRPGSLNYGYTF. The CDR3 DNA reads as TGTGCCAGCAGGCCCGGGTCCCTCAACTATGGCTACACCTTC.

As DNA, the CDR3 is TGTGCCAGCAGCACCGGGGACAGGACCTACGAGCAGTACTTC. Amino acid sequence: CASSTGDRTYEQYF. The V call is TRBV7-6, the J call TRBJ2-7; TRBD1 agrees at 8 bases. CDR1 SGHVS and CDR2 FNYEAQ come from the germline V gene. The junction had 5 bases not matched to a gene; V was cut back by 5 bases and J by 2 bases. The CDR3 is made up of 14 amino acids.

This chain joins TRBV7-9 and TRBJ2-2; D gene ambiguous. Germline V CDR1 and CDR2: SEHNR, FQNEAQ (reference sequence). V was cut by 5 bases and J by 4 bases, with 11 bases left in between. There are 14 residues in the CDR3. The CDR3: CASSLRLSTGELFF. In DNA, the CDR3 is TGTGCCAGCAGCCTGAGGCTAAGCACCGGGGAGCTGTTTTTT.

The V and J genes are TRBV28 and TRBJ2-3, with D perhaps TRBD2 (7 bases). CDR1 MDHEN and CDR2 SYDVKM come from the germline V gene. Trimming took 7 bases from V and 1 from J, leaving 18 bases between them. This CDR3 is built from 16 residues. The CDR3 DNA reads TGTGCCAGCACCCGTGGGGGGGGGCCCCGCACAGATACGCAGTATTTT. This sequence encodes CASTRGGGPRTDTQYF.

The V and J genes are TRBV29-1 and TRBJ2-7; 9 nucleotides line up with TRBD1. Germline loops: CDR1 SQVTM, CDR2 ANQGSEA. This CDR3 spans 16 amino acids. V shed 0 bases, J shed 4 bases, and the junction held 10 bases outside the gene matches. CDR3 sequence reads: CSVEDRPDRGMYEQYF. CDR3 DNA sequence: TGCAGCGTTGAAGATCGCCCGGACAGGGGCATGTACGAGCAGTACTTC.

V is TRBV19 and J is TRBJ2-1; tentatively, D is TRBD2 (6 bases). Looked up from germline, CDR1 is LNHDA and CDR2 is SQIVND (reference sequence). V lost 3 bases and J lost 0, with 18 bases in between. The length of the CDR3 is 18 residues. The CDR3 DNA sequence: TGTGCCAGTAGTATTGGGTGGCGGGGTCGGAGCTCCTACAATGAGCAGTTCTTC. Protein sequence: CASSIGWRGRSSYNEQFF.

V usage is TRBV6-4 and J usage is TRBJ1-2; D perhaps matches TRBD1 (5 bases). This CDR3 region has 15 residues. V was pared by 0 bases and J by 0 bases, with 8 bases between. Germline V gene data show CDR1 as MRHNA and CDR2 as SNTAGT. The CDR3 spells CASSDSGEANYGYTF. CDR3 bases: TGTGCCAGCAGTGACTCAGGGGAGGCTAACTATGGCTACACCTTC.

Only a few counts were recorded for this clone. V and J are TRBV6-5 and TRBJ1-3; 7 bases are a match to TRBD1. V gave up 7 bases and J gave up 7 bases; unmatched junction bases: 1. The CDR3 is 11 amino acids. The V gene's germline CDR1 is MNHEY and CDR2 SVGAGI. This chain's CDR3 is CASIRGNTIYF. The CDR3 DNA sequence: TGTGCCAGCATCAGGGGGAACACCATATATTTT.

The V gene is TRBV7-6, the J gene TRBJ2-7; D possibly corresponds to TRBD1 (5 bases). The germline V and J ends were trimmed by 2 bases and 5 bases, with 16 bases remaining between them. The CDR3 sequence is 15 residues long. CDR1 is SGHVS, CDR2 FNYEAQ, per germline. For the CDR3, the DNA is TGTGCCAGCAGCTTAAGGTGGGGCCAGGGCCACGAGCAGTACTTC. This translates into CASSLRWGQGHEQYF.

CDR3 sequence reads: CASSLQGARNSPLHF. In DNA, the CDR3 is TGTGCCAGCAGTCTACAGGGGGCGCGTAATTCACCCCTCCACTTT. The V and J genes are TRBV6-5 and TRBJ1-6; 9 nucleotides line up with TRBD1. With V trimmed by 5 bases and J by 6 bases, 5 bases remained unmatched. Germline V CDR1 and CDR2: MNHEY, SVGAGI. The CDR3 consists of 15 residues.

The sample holds a few counts of this clone. The rearrangement uses TRBV6-2 or TRBV6-3 and TRBJ1-2; 8 nucleotides match TRBD1. The CDR3 runs to 12 residues. Germline V gene data show CDR1 as MNHEY and CDR2 as SVGEGT. The J segment lost 5 bases and the V segment lost 5 bases, leaving 1 base of the junction unmatched. The CDR3 here is CASSRQGYGYTF. As DNA, the CDR3 is TGTGCCAGCAGTCGACAGGGGTATGGCTACACCTTC.